The clone carrying this T cell receptor beta chain came up many times. The target antigen is unknown. The sample is drawn from a study of CD8 T cells in ankylosing spondylitis. General observations from the study: Ankylosing spondylitis blood seemed to carry a telltale TCR beta motif made of roughly 8 highly homologous variants. Reported data indicate significant enrichment of disease-linked clones within matched ankylosing spondylitis synovial fluid.

TCRdb reprocessed the 5' RACE reads via MiXCR and lists one record per CDR3 protein. The sample includes about 240,000 distinct CDR3 sequences, approximately 10% seen only once; the top ten take approximately 2.5%. The source of this sequence is a male donor with ankylosing spondylitis or in good health (not recorded which). Sequencing used blood, either unsorted or a sorted T cell fraction (not recorded which).

The CDR3 loop is CATSREQGPDTQYF. CDR3 in DNA: TGTGCCACCAGCAGAGAACAGGGGCCAGATACGCAGTATTTT. This chain joins TRBV15 and TRBJ2-3; 7 nucleotides line up with TRBD1. There are 14 residues in the CDR3. Trimming took 0 bases from V and 4 from J; bases not matched to a gene: 1. Per the germline V gene, CDR1 is LNHNV and CDR2 is YYDKDF (reference sequence).